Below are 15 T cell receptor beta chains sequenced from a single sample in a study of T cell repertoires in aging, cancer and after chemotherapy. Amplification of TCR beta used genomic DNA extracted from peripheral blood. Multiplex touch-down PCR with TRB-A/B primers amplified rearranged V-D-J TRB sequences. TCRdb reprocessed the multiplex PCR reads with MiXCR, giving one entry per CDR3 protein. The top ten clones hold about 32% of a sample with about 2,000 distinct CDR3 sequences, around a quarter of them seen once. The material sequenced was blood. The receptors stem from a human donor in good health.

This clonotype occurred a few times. CDR3 sequence (DNA): TGTGCCAGCAGCGCCAGCCTTGAACCAGAGTATTACGAGCAGTACTTC. It specifies CASSASLEPEYYEQYF. The V and J genes are TRBV5-4 and TRBJ2-7; no firm D call. CDR3 length equals 16 residues. Germline CDR1 and CDR2: SGHNT and YYREEE (reference sequence). The germline V and J ends were trimmed by 4 bases and 4 bases, with 21 bases remaining between them. Full variable domain (remainder filled in from reference TRBV5-4 and TRBJ2-7): ETGVTQSPTHLIKTRGQQVTLRCSSQSGHNTVSWYQQALGQGPQFIFQYYREEENGRGNFPPRFSGLQFPNYSSELNVNALELDDSALYLCASSASLEPEYYEQYFGPGTRLTVT.

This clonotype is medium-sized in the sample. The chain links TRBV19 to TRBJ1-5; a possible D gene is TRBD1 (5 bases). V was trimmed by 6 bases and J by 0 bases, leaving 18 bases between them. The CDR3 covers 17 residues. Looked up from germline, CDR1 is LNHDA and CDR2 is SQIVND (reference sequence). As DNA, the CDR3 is TGTGCCAGTAGGCAGATCAGGGTTGGGTCTAGCAATCAGCCCCAGCATTTT. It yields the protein CASRQIRVGSSNQPQHF.

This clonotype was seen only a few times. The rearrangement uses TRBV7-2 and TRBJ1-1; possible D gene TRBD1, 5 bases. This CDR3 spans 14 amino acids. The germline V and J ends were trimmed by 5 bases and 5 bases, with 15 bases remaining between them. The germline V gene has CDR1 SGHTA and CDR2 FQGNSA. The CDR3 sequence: CASSQEYGGTEAFF. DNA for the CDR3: TGTGCCAGCAGCCAAGAATACGGGGGGACTGAAGCTTTCTTT.

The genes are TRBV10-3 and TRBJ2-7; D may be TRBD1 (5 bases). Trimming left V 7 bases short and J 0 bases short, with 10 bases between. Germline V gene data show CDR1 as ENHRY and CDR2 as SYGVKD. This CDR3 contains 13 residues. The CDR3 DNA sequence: TGTGCCATCAACCAGGGCCTCTCCTACGAGCAGTACTTC. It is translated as CAINQGLSYEQYF.

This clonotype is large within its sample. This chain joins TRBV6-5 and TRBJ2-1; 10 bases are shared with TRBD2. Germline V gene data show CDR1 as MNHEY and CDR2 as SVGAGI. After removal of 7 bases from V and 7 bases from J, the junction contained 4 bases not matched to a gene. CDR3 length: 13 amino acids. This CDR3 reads CASTPTSGNEQFF. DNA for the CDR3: TGTGCCAGCACTCCGACTAGCGGGAATGAGCAGTTCTTC.

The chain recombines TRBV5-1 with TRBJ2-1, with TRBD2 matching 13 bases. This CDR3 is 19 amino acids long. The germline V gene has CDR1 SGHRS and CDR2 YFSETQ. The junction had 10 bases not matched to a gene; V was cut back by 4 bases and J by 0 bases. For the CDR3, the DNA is TGCGCCAGCAGCCCTATGACTAGCGGGGGGCCGAGCTCCTACAATGAGCAGTTCTTC. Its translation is CASSPMTSGGPSSYNEQFF.

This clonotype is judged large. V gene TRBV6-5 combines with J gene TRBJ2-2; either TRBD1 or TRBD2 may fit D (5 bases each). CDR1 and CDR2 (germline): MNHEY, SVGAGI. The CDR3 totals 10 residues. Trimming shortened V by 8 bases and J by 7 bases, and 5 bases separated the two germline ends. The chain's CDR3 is CASGGGELFF. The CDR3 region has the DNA TGTGCCAGCGGGGGCGGGGAGCTGTTTTTT.

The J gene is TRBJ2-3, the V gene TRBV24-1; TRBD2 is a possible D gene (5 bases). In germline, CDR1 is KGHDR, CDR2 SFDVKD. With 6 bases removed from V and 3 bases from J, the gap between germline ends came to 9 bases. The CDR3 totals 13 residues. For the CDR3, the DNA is TGTGCCACCAGTAGAACGGGAACAGATACGCAGTATTTT. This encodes CATSRTGTDTQYF.

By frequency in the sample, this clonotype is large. The CDR3 sequence is CASSLPGLAVSYNEQFF. For the CDR3, the DNA is TGTGCCAGCAGTCTCCCCGGACTAGCGGTATCCTACAATGAGCAGTTCTTC. This chain uses TRBV12-3 or TRBV12-4 with TRBJ2-1; 10 nucleotides line up with TRBD2. The length of the CDR3 is 17 residues. V shed 5 bases, J shed 1 base, and the junction held 8 bases outside the gene matches.

The CDR3 sequence is CSAPQREGPGDTQYF. CDR3 coding DNA: TGCAGTGCTCCTCAGCGGGAGGGCCCTGGAGATACGCAGTATTTT. The genes are TRBV20-1 and TRBJ2-3; TRBD2 agrees at 10 bases. The CDR3 is 15 amino acids. CDR1 is DFQATT, CDR2 SNEGSKA, per germline (reference sequence). The V gene end was trimmed by 5 bases and the J gene end by 5 bases; junction bases not matched to a gene: 10.

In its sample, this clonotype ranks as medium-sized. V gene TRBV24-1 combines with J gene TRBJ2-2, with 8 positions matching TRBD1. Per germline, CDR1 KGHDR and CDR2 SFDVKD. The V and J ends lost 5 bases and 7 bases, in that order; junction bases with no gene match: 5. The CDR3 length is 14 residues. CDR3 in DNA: TGTGCCACCAGTGCCCACGGACAGGGCGGGGAGCTGTTTTTT. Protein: CATSAHGQGGELFF.

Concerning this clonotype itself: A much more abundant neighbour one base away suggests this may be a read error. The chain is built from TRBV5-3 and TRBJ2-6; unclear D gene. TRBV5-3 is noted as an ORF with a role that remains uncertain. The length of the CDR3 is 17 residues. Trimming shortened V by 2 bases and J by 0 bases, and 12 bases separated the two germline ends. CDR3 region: CARSLDTAVSGANVLTF. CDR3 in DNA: TGTGCCAGAAGCTTAGACACGGCGGTCTCTGGGGCCAACGTCCTGACTTTC.

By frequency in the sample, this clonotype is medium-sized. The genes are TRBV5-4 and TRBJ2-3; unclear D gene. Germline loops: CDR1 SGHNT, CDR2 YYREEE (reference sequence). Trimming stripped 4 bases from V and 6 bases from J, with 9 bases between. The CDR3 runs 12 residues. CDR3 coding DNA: TGTGCCAGCAGCCTTCTTACGGATACGCAGTATTTT. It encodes CASSLLTDTQYF.

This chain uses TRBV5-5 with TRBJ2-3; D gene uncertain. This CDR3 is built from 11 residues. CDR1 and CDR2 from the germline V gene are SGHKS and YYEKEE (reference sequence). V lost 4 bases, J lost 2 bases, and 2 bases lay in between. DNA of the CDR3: TGTGCCAGCAGCCTCACAGATACGCAGTATTTT. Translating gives CASSLTDTQYF.

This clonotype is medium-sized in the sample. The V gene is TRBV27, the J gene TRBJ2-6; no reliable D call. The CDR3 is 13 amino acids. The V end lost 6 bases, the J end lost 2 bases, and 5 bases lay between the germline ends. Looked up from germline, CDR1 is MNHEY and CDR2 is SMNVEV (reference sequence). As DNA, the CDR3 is TGTGCCAGCAGAGTCGCTGGGGCCAACGTCCTGACTTTC. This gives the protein CASRVAGANVLTF. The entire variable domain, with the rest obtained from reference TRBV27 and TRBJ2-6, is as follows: EAQVTQNPRYLITVTGKKLTVTCSQNMNHEYMSWYRQDPGLGLRQIYYSMNVEVTDKGDVPEGYKVSRKEKRNFPLILESPSPNQTSLYFCASRVAGANVLTFGAGSRLTVL.